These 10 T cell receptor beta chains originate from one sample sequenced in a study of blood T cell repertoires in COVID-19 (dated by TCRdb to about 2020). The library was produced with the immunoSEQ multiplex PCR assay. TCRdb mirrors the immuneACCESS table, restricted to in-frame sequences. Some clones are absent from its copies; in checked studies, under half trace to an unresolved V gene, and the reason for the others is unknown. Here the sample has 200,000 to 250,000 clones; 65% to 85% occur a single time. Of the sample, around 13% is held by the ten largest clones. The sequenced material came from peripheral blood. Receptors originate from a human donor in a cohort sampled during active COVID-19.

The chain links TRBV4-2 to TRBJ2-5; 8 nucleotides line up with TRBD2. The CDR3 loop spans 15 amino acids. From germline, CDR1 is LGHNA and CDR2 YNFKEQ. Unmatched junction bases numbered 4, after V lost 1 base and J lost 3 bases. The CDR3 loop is CASSQGGTREETQYF. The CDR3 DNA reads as TGTGCCAGCAGCCAAGGGGGGACTAGGGAAGAGACCCAGTACTTC.

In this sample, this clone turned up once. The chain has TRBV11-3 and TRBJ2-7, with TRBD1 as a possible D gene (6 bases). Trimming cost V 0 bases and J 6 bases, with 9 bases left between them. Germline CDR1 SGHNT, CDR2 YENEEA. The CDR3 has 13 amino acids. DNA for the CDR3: TGTGCCAGCAGCTTAGATCAGGGGAGCGAGCAGTACTTC. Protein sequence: CASSLDQGSEQYF.

DNA of the CDR3: TGTGCCAGCAGCCCCTTTGTGGGGCGAGATACGCAGTATTTT. It is translated as CASSPFVGRDTQYF. J is TRBJ2-3 and V is TRBV13; a weak D match, TRBD1 (5 bases). The CDR3 covers 14 residues. The V gene's germline CDR1 is PRHDT and CDR2 FYEKMQ (reference sequence). Trimming shortened V by 5 bases and J by 5 bases, and 14 bases separated the two germline ends.

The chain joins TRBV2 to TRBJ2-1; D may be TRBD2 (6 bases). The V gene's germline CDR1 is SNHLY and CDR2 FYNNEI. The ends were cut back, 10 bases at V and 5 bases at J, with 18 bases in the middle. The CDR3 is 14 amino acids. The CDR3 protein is CANTGTRLDNEQFF. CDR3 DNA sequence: TGTGCCAACACCGGGACTCGGTTAGACAATGAGCAGTTCTTC.

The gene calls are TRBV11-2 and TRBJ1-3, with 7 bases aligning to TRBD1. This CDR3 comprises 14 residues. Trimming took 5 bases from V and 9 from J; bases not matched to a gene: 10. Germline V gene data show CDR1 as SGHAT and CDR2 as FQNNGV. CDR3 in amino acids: CASSLQGSGVTIYF. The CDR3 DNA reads TGTGCCAGCAGCCTACAGGGGAGCGGCGTCACCATATATTTT.

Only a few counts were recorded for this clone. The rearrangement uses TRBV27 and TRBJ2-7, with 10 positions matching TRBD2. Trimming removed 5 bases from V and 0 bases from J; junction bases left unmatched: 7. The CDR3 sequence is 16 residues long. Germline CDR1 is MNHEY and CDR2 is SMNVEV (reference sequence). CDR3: CASSPLAGKSSYEQYF. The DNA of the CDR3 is TGTGCCAGCAGTCCACTAGCGGGAAAGAGCTCCTACGAGCAGTACTTC.

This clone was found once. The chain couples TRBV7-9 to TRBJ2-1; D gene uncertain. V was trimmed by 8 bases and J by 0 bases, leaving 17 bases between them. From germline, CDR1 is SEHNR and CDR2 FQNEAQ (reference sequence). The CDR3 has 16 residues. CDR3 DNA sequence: TGTGCCAGCGTTGGTCCGGGTCTGAGCTCCTACAATGAGCAGTTCTTC. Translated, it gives CASVGPGLSSYNEQFF.

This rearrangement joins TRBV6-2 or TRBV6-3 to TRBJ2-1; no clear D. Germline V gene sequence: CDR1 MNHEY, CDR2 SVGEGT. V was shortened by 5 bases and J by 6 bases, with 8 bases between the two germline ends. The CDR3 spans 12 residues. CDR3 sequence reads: CASSDPGNEQFF. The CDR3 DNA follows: TGTGCCAGCAGTGATCCGGGCAATGAGCAGTTCTTC.

CDR3 protein: CAWRILRDTYNEQFF. CDR3 sequence (DNA): TGTGCCTGGAGGATTCTCCGGGACACCTACAATGAGCAGTTCTTC. The gene calls are TRBV30 and TRBJ2-1, with a tentative D call TRBD1 (6 bases). Trimming removed 3 bases at V and 2 bases at J, with 14 bases between. The V gene's germline CDR1 is GTSNPN and CDR2 SVGIG (reference sequence). The CDR3 consists of 15 residues.

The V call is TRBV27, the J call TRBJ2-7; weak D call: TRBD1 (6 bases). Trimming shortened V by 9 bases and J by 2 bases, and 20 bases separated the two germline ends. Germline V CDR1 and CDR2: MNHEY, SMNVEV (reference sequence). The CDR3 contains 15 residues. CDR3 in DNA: TGTGCCAGTGGACAGTTGATCTATCAAACCTACGAGCAGTACTTC. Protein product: CASGQLIYQTYEQYF.